This T cell receptor beta chain is drawn from a study of T cell responses to AZD1222 COVID-19 vaccine. This clone showed up just a few times. Libraries were prepared by immunoSEQ multiplex PCR; TCRdb keeps only in-frame clonotypes and omits some of them. Of some 170,000 clones in the sample, approximately 93% were seen once. The CDR3 has 16 residues. Trimming stripped 3 bases from V and 0 bases from J, with 12 bases between. Germline V gene data show CDR1 as SGHAT and CDR2 as FQNNGV. The receptor was derived from an adult in good health. The chain combines TRBV11-2 with TRBJ2-1; weak D call: TRBD2 (5 bases). This specimen was peripheral blood, taken on day 0 of AZD1222 vaccination. Here the CDR3 reads CASSLVRRSSYNEQFF. The CDR3 DNA is TGTGCCAGCAGCTTGGTGAGGAGGAGCTCCTACAATGAGCAGTTCTTC.